A selection of T cell receptor beta chains follows, all from one sample in a study of blood T cell repertoires in COVID-19. Sequencing used immunoSEQ multiplex PCR; TCRdb keeps in-frame clones, though not all of them. The sample shows 4,000 to 5,000 clones, around 73% of them seen only once. Sequencing was performed on peripheral blood. These receptor sequences come from a human donor in a cohort sampled during active COVID-19. The conserved cysteine and the conserved F or W are not part of the CDR3 here. D genes are given only for firm matches.

d_call: NA; v_call: TRBV4-1; j_call: TRBJ2-7; cdr3_aa: ASSQDLAPYEQY
d_call: TRBD1; v_call: TRBV5-1; j_call: TRBJ1-4; cdr3_aa: ASSSRGRGNEKLF
d_call: NA; v_call: TRBV11-3; j_call: TRBJ2-6; cdr3_aa: ASSPRQGQGANVLT
d_call: NA; v_call: TRBV24-1; j_call: TRBJ2-7; cdr3_aa: AESEQY
d_call: TRBD1; v_call: TRBV14; j_call: TRBJ2-4; cdr3_aa: ASSKGGDRGRWAKNIQY
d_call: NA; v_call: TRBV4-1; j_call: TRBJ1-1; cdr3_aa: ASSHVDRLNAEAF
d_call: TRBD2; v_call: TRBV9; j_call: TRBJ2-5; cdr3_aa: ASSVGGGTSAATQY
d_call: NA; v_call: TRBV6-6; j_call: TRBJ1-2; cdr3_aa: ASREFVMEDGYT
d_call: NA; v_call: TRBV27; j_call: TRBJ2-7; cdr3_aa: ASSSRVGYEQY
d_call: NA; v_call: TRBV18; j_call: TRBJ2-2; cdr3_aa: ASSISTTVTGELF
d_call: NA; v_call: TRBV7-8; j_call: TRBJ2-3; cdr3_aa: ASSPPGVQSTDTQY
d_call: NA; v_call: TRBV4-3; j_call: TRBJ1-5; cdr3_aa: ASSQDPGTNQPQH
d_call: NA; v_call: TRBV29-1; j_call: TRBJ1-4; cdr3_aa: SATDSTNEKLF
d_call: NA; v_call: TRBV6-2/TRBV6-3; j_call: TRBJ1-2; cdr3_aa: ASSYGGRGNYGYT
d_call: TRBD1; v_call: TRBV27; j_call: TRBJ2-7; cdr3_aa: ASSRKPGQGIHEQY
d_call: TRBD2; v_call: TRBV6-2/TRBV6-3; j_call: TRBJ2-3; cdr3_aa: ASSYSREAGLAVTDTQY
d_call: NA; v_call: TRBV18; j_call: TRBJ2-2; cdr3_aa: ASSWLRDTGELF
d_call: NA; v_call: TRBV6-6; j_call: TRBJ1-4; cdr3_aa: ASSPGLPNEKLF
d_call: NA; v_call: TRBV7-2; j_call: TRBJ1-3; cdr3_aa: ASSLDYSGNTIY
d_call: TRBD1; v_call: TRBV6-4; j_call: TRBJ1-5; cdr3_aa: ASSWTGVSQPQH